This T cell receptor beta chain was sequenced for a study of high-grade serous ovarian cancer treatment subgroups. At the level of the study: Samples averaged approximately 15,000 reads and several thousand unique TCR beta rearrangements.

Tumor tissue was taken before any definitive surgery or chemotherapy was given. Libraries were prepared by immunoSEQ multiplex PCR; TCRdb keeps only in-frame clonotypes and omits some of them. The data contain about 39,000 clones, 79% of them singletons. The study's findings and limits: Higher neoantigen levels went with greater TCR clonal relatedness. Tumors within one patient showed repertoire similarity of about 0.095 to 0.79. These tumor repertoires lack spatial information from bulk sequencing.

About this clone: Antigen unknown.

CDR3 length: 15 residues. V lost 2 bases to trimming and J lost 4 bases, with 12 bases between them. CDR1 and CDR2 from the germline V gene are SGHDN and FVKESK. The V and J genes are TRBV14 and TRBJ2-1; possibly TRBD2 for D (6 bases). This receptor was obtained from a human donor with high-grade serous ovarian cancer. Input material: tumor tissue. CDR3 DNA sequence: TGTGCCAGCAGCCAATTGACTAGTCGGTACAATGAGCAGTTCTTC. Translated, it gives CASSQLTSRYNEQFF.